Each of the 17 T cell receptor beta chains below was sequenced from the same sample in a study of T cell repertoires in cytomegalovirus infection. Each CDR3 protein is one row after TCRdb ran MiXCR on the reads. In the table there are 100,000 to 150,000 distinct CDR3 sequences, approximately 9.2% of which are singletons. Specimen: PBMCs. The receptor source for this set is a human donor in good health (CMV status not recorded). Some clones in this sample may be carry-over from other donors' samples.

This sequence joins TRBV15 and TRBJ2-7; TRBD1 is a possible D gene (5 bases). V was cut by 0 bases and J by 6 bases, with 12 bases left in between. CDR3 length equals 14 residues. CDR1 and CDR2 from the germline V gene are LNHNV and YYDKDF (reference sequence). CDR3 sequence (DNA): TGTGCCACCAGCAGAGACGAAGGGGCGGTCGAGCAGTACTTC. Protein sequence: CATSRDEGAVEQYF.

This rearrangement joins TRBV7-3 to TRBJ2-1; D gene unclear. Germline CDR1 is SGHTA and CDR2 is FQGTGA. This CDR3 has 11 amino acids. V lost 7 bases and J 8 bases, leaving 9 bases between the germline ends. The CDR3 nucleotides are TGTGCCAGCACCTCATTCGATGAGCAGTTCTTC. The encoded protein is CASTSFDEQFF.

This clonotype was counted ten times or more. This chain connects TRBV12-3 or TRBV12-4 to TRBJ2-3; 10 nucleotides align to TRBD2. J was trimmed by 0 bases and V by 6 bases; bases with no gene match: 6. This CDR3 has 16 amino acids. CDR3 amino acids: CASRLAGPTSTDTQYF. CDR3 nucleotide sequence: TGTGCCAGCAGACTAGCGGGGCCAACTAGCACAGATACGCAGTATTTT.

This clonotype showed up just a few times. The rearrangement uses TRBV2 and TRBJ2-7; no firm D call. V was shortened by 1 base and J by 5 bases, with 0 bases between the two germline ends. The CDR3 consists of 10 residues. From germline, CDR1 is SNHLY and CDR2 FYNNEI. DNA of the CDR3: TGTGCCAGCAGTGAAGACGAGCAGTACTTC. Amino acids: CASSEDEQYF.

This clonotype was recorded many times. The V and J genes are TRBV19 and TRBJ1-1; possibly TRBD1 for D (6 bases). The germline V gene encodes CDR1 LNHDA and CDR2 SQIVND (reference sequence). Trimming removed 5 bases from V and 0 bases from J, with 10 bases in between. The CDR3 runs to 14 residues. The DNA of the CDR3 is TGTGCCAGTAGTCGGACAGCCTTGAACACTGAAGCTTTCTTT. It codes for CASSRTALNTEAFF.

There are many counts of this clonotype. CDR3 DNA: TGTGCCAGCAGCTTACGGGTTAGTCTCTACGAGCAGTACTTC. Its translation: CASSLRVSLYEQYF. This chain links TRBV7-8 with TRBJ2-7; D unresolved. Germline values: CDR1 SGHVS, CDR2 FQNEAQ. V lost 2 bases, J lost 3 bases, and 11 bases lay in between. CDR3 size: 14 residues. The full variable domain, completed using reference TRBV7-8 and TRBJ2-7, is GAGVSQSPRYKVAKRGQDVALRCDPISGHVSLFWYQQALGQGPEFLTYFQNEAQLDKSGLPSDRFFAERPEGSVSTLKIQRTQQEDSAVYLCASSLRVSLYEQYFGPGTRLTVT.

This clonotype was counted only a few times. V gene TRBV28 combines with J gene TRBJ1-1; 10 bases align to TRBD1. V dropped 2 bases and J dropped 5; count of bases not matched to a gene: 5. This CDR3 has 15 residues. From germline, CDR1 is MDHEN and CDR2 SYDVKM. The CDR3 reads CASSLIRTGGTEAFF. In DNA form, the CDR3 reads TGTGCCAGCAGTTTAATTCGGACAGGGGGGACTGAAGCTTTCTTT.

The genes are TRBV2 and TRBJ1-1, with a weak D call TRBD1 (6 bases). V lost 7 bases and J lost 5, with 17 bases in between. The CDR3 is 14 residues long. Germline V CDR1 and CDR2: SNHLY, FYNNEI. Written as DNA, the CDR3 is TGTGCCAGCAACGAGGGGGGGAAAGTGACTGAAGCTTTCTTT. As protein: CASNEGGKVTEAFF.

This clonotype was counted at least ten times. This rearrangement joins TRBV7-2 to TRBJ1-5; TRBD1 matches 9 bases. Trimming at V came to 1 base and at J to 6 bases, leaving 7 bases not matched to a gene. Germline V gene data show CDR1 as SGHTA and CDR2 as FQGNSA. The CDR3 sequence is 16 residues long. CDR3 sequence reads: CASSLERDRAGQPQHF. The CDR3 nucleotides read TGTGCCAGCAGCTTAGAGCGGGACAGGGCGGGTCAGCCCCAGCATTTT.

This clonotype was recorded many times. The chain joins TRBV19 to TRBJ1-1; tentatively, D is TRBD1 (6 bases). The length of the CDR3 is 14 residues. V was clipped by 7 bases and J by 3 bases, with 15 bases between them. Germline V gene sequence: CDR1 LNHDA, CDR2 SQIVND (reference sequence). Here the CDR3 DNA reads TGTGCCAGTATTCGGACAGCCCTAGACACTGAAGCTTTCTTT. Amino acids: CASIRTALDTEAFF. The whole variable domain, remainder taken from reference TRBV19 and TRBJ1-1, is DGGITQSPKYLFRKEGQNVTLSCEQNLNHDAMYWYRQDPGQGLRLIYYSQIVNDFQKGDIAEGYSVSREKKESFPLTVTSAQKNPTAFYLCASIRTALDTEAFFGQGTRLTVV.

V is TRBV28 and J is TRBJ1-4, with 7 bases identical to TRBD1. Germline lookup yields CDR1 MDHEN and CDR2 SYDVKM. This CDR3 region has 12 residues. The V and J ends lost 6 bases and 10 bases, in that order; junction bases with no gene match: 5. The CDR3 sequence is CASRQGLGKLFF. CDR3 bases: TGTGCCAGCAGACAGGGGTTGGGAAAACTGTTTTTT. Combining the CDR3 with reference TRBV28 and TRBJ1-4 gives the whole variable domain DVKVTQSSRYLVKRTGEKVFLECVQDMDHENMFWYRQDPGLGLRLIYFSYDVKMKEKGDIPEGYSVSREKKERFSLILESASTNQTSMYLCASRQGLGKLFFGSGTQLSVL.

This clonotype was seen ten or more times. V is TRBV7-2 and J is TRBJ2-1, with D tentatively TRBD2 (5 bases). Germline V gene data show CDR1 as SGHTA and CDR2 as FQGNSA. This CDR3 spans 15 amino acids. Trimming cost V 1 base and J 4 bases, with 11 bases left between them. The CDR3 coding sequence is TGTGCCAGCAGCTTAGGCGGGTTAGAATACAATGAGCAGTTCTTC. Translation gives CASSLGGLEYNEQFF.

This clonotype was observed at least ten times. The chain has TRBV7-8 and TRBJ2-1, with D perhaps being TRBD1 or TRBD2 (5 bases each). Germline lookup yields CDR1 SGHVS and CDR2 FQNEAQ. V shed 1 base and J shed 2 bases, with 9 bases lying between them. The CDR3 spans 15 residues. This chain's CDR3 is CASSLEGTTYNEQFF. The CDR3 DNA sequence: TGTGCCAGCAGCTTAGAAGGGACCACCTACAATGAGCAGTTCTTC.

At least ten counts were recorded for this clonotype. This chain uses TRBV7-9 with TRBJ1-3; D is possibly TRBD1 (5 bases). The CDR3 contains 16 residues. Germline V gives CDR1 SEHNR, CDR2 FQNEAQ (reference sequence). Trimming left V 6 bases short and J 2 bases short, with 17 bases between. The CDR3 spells CASRLTGEGTGNTIYF. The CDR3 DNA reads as TGTGCCAGCAGACTAACCGGAGAGGGGACTGGAAACACCATATATTTT. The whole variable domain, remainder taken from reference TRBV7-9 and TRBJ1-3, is DTGVSQNPRHKITKRGQNVTFRCDPISEHNRLYWYRQTLGQGPEFLTYFQNEAQLEKSRLLSDRFSAERPKGSFSTLEIQRTEQGDSAMYLCASRLTGEGTGNTIYFGEGSWLTVV.

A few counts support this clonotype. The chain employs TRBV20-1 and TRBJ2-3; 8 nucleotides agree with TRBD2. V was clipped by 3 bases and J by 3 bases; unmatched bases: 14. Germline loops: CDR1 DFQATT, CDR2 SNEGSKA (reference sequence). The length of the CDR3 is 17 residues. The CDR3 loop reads CSARDPRLAPGTDTQYF. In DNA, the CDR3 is TGCAGTGCTAGGGACCCCCGACTAGCGCCGGGGACAGATACGCAGTATTTT.

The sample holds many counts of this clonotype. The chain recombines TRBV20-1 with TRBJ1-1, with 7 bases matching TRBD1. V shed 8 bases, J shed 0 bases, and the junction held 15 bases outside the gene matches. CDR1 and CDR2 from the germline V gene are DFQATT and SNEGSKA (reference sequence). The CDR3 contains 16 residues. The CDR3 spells CSSNLEEGALNTEAFF. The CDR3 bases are TGCAGTTCCAACCTCGAGGAGGGGGCTTTGAACACTGAAGCTTTCTTT.

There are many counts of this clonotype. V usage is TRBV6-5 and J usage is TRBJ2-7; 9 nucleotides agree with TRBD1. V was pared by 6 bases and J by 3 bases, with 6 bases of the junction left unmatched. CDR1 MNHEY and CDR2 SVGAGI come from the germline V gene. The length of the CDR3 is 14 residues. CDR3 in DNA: TGTGCCAGCAGAAATCCGGGACAGGGCTACGAGCAGTACTTC. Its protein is CASRNPGQGYEQYF.